Listed below are T cell receptor beta chains from one sample, sequenced in a study of CD8 T cells in Susac syndrome. TCRdb processed the immunoSEQ multiplex PCR reads anew with MiXCR; each CDR3 protein has one entry. In the table there are 150,000 to 200,000 distinct CDR3 sequences, approximately 92% of which are singletons. Material for sequencing was CD4+ T cells from PBMCs. The receptor set was obtained from a human donor in good health. CDR3s leave out the opening cysteine and the closing phenylalanine or tryptophan. Fields, in order: V gene, D gene, J gene, clone size, CDR3 protein. A D gene is named only where the DNA matches it firmly. A clone size is listed for some rows: how often the clone was seen (once, few, many), or a class if it is expanded.

TRBV29-1	NA	TRBJ1-1	once	SVLSHRVNTEAF
TRBV7-8	NA	TRBJ2-3	NA	ASHSGNTDTQY
TRBV20-1	NA	TRBJ1-1	NA	SANKGDTEAF
TRBV5-1	TRBD1	TRBJ2-7	NA	ASSLDVGTGGSYEQY
TRBV2	NA	TRBJ2-3	NA	AIDGGAADTQY
TRBV25-1	TRBD1	TRBJ1-1	NA	ASSESFGTVMNTEAF
TRBV5-1	TRBD1	TRBJ1-2	NA	ASSLLQGAELNYGYT
TRBV6-1	NA	TRBJ2-5	NA	ASTRARLETQY
TRBV18	TRBD2	TRBJ2-7	NA	ASSPFRGDQYEQY
TRBV5-5	NA	TRBJ2-3	NA	ASSLEALGGTDTQY
TRBV2	NA	TRBJ2-5	NA	ASSEVRSAQY
TRBV12-5	TRBD1	TRBJ2-5	NA	ASGDRGQETQY
TRBV7-9	NA	TRBJ1-2	NA	ASTPEPYGYT
TRBV20-1	TRBD1	TRBJ1-4	NA	SARVGQGKLF
TRBV30	NA	TRBJ1-2	NA	AWSVGGYGYT
TRBV11-2	NA	TRBJ1-1	NA	ASTVGRLNTEAF
TRBV11-1	NA	TRBJ2-1	NA	ASSGNEQF
TRBV10-1	NA	TRBJ1-1	NA	ASKGDSTEAF
TRBV3-1	NA	TRBJ1-4	NA	ASRQGGGATNEKLF
TRBV19	NA	TRBJ2-6	NA	ASRTSGANVLT
TRBV29-1	NA	TRBJ2-5	once	SVGLQETQY
TRBV12-3/TRBV12-4	NA	TRBJ2-7	NA	ASSFKGRYEQY
TRBV7-8	NA	TRBJ1-3	NA	ASSLAGPAGNTIY
TRBV27	TRBD2	TRBJ2-7	few	ASSPRGGSSYEQY
TRBV3-1	NA	TRBJ1-5	NA	ASSLTDNQPQH
TRBV4-1	NA	TRBJ2-2	NA	ASSFTDRNTGELF
TRBV29-1	TRBD1	TRBJ1-1	NA	SAGQGIKTEAF
TRBV5-1	NA	TRBJ1-2	NA	ASSMERNYGYT
TRBV7-9	TRBD1	TRBJ1-2	NA	ASSSPTGGYNYGYT
TRBV7-8	NA	TRBJ2-5	NA	ASSLIAPGRARETQY
TRBV12-3/TRBV12-4	NA	TRBJ1-3	few	ASSLSGNTIY
TRBV21-1	NA	TRBJ1-5	once	ASSKALMKGNQPQH
TRBV20-1	NA	TRBJ2-2	NA	SAGALTGGELF
TRBV6-5	NA	TRBJ1-6	NA	ASSFTGPQVFTYNSPLH
TRBV2	NA	TRBJ1-2	NA	ASSEAGRGSYT
TRBV7-6	NA	TRBJ1-1	NA	ASSLSMDTEAF
TRBV6-5	NA	TRBJ1-2	NA	ASSMDYYRGYT
TRBV2	TRBD2	TRBJ2-3	NA	ASNGAGAFTDTQY
TRBV19	NA	TRBJ2-1	few	ASSIGRNEQF
TRBV6-2/TRBV6-3	NA	TRBJ1-5	NA	ATRGRDQPQH
TRBV29-1	NA	TRBJ1-2	NA	SDQSGAYGYT
TRBV4-2	TRBD1	TRBJ1-5	NA	ASSQATGGMQPQH